These 9 T cell receptor beta chains were sequenced from one sample in a study of CD8+ T cells in alopecia areata. Investigators isolated RNA and reverse transcribed it into cDNA to act as the sequencing template. Measured with immunoSEQ multiplex PCR; TCRdb has only the in-frame clones, and not every one. The table shows about 180,000 clones, with approximately 56% occurring only once. Sequencing was performed on CD4+ T cells sorted from blood, taken at week 0. The receptor set was obtained from a human donor with alopecia areata.

The chain combines TRBV14 with TRBJ1-3; no definite D call. Germline V gene sequence: CDR1 SGHDN, CDR2 FVKESK. The CDR3 is made up of 14 amino acids. V shed 3 bases and J shed 0 bases, with 6 bases lying between them. The CDR3 DNA reads TGTGCCAGCAGCCAGAAGAGCTCTGGAAACACCATATATTTT. Encoded protein: CASSQKSSGNTIYF. The full variable domain, with the rest looked up from reference TRBV14 and TRBJ1-3, is EAGVTQFPSHSVIEKGQTVTLRCDPISGHDNLYWYRRVMGKEIKFLLHFVKESKQDESGMPNNRFLAERTGGTYSTLKVQPAELEDSGVYFCASSQKSSGNTIYFGEGSWLTVV.

This CDR3 reads CASSLILRRQETQYF. The CDR3 DNA follows: TGTGCCAGCAGCTTAATCCTTAGGCGGCAAGAGACCCAGTACTTC. This chain joins TRBV7-9 and TRBJ2-5; no clear D. Trimming removed 2 bases from V and 2 bases from J, with 12 bases in between. CDR3 length: 15 residues. CDR1 and CDR2 (germline): SEHNR, FQNEAQ (reference sequence). The full variable domain, rest sourced from reference TRBV7-9 and TRBJ2-5, is DTGVSQNPRHKITKRGQNVTFRCDPISEHNRLYWYRQTLGQGPEFLTYFQNEAQLEKSRLLSDRFSAERPKGSFSTLEIQRTEQGDSAMYLCASSLILRRQETQYFGPGTRLLVL.

A few counts support this clone. Other nucleotide sequences in the sample specify the same CDR3. The chain uses TRBV30 and TRBJ1-2; D perhaps matches TRBD1 (5 bases). Trimming removed 3 bases from V and 5 bases from J, with 7 bases in between. The germline V gene encodes CDR1 GTSNPN and CDR2 SVGIG (reference sequence). The length of the CDR3 is 11 residues. CDR3 bases: TGTGCCTGGAGCGGGGGGTATGGCTACACCTTC. This gives the protein CAWSGGYGYTF.

This chain links TRBV29-1 with TRBJ1-1; D is perhaps TRBD1 (5 bases). The V end was cut by 7 bases, the J end by 5 bases, with 20 bases between. Germline CDR1 SQVTM, CDR2 ANQGSEA. There are 14 residues in the CDR3. In nucleotides, the CDR3 is TGCAGCGCCGGAACGGGAAGGGGAGGAACTGAAGCTTTCTTT. Its translation: CSAGTGRGGTEAFF.

The chain recombines TRBV5-1 with TRBJ2-1; 10 bases match TRBD1. After removal of 0 bases from V and 3 bases from J, the junction contained 3 bases not matched to a gene. Germline V CDR1 and CDR2: SGHRS, YFSETQ. The CDR3 spans 16 residues. This chain's CDR3 is CASSLEGQGIYNEQFF. Here the CDR3 DNA reads TGCGCCAGCAGCTTGGAGGGACAGGGGATCTACAATGAGCAGTTCTTC.

The chain uses TRBV5-1 and TRBJ2-1, with D perhaps assigned TRBD1 or TRBD2 (6 bases each). The ends were cut back, 0 bases at V and 7 bases at J, with 11 bases in the middle. The CDR3 has 14 amino acids. The germline V gene encodes CDR1 SGHRS and CDR2 YFSETQ. CDR3 bases: TGCGCCAGCAGCTTGGACCGGGGGCGGAATGAGCAGTTCTTC. Translating gives CASSLDRGRNEQFF. Variable domain in full (rest from reference TRBV5-1 and TRBJ2-1): KAGVTQTPRYLIKTRGQQVTLSCSPISGHRSVSWYQQTPGQGLQFLFEYFSETQRNKGNFPGRFSGRQFSNSRSEMNVSTLELGDSALYLCASSLDRGRNEQFFGPGTRLTVL.

The V call is TRBV27, the J call TRBJ2-5; D is possibly TRBD1 (6 bases). The germline V and J ends were trimmed by 5 bases and 1 base, with 8 bases remaining between them. Germline V gene lookup returns CDR1 MNHEY and CDR2 SMNVEV (reference sequence). The CDR3 covers 13 residues. The CDR3 protein is CASSKDSQETQYF. In nucleotides, the CDR3 is TGTGCCAGCAGTAAGGACAGCCAAGAGACCCAGTACTTC.

The chain couples TRBV29-1 to TRBJ2-1, with TRBD2 matching 8 bases. Germline CDR1 is SQVTM and CDR2 is ANQGSEA. This CDR3 has 14 residues. Trimming took 0 bases from V and 6 from J; bases not matched to a gene: 4. Here the CDR3 DNA reads TGCAGCGTTGAAGACGGGAGGGGGGGCAATGAGCAGTTCTTC. As protein: CSVEDGRGGNEQFF.

This clone was observed a few times. The gene calls are TRBV29-1 and TRBJ2-3; D not certain. Germline-derived CDR1 and CDR2 are SQVTM and ANQGSEA. V was cut by 0 bases and J by 7 bases, with 8 bases left in between. The CDR3 contains 12 residues. The CDR3 here is CSVEDPHNTQYF. The CDR3 DNA sequence: TGCAGCGTTGAAGATCCGCACAATACGCAGTATTTT.